This paragraph covers one T cell receptor beta chain sequence. This specimen belongs to a study of blood T cell repertoires in COVID-19. The CDR3 loop spans 16 amino acids. The V and J ends lost 6 bases and 7 bases respectively, with 21 bases between them. Germline loops: CDR1 SGHTA, CDR2 FQGTGA. TCRdb's table, derived via immunoSEQ multiplex PCR, lists solely in-frame clones and lacks some. The sample gives around 100,000 clones, 82% of which show up once; 7% to 9% is in the top ten. Source material: peripheral blood. This clonotype was sampled from an older man with acute or convalescent COVID-19. The chain employs TRBV7-3 and TRBJ2-2; D might be TRBD2 (6 bases). The CDR3, as DNA: TGTGCCAGCAGGGCAAGCGGGCCCGGGTCGGGCGGGGAGCTGTTTTTT. Translation: CASRASGPGSGGELFF.